The rows below give T cell receptor beta chains drawn from one sample of a study of control samples from healthy donors and cancer patients. Assay used: immunoSEQ multiplex PCR; TCRdb lists only in-frame clones, some missing. The sample holds 95,000 to 150,000 clones, roughly 90% seen once. What was sequenced was blood. The receptors derive from a young man in good health. The CDR3 runs from the conserved cysteine through the conserved F or W.

>TRBV18
CASSPDRGQGNQPQHF
>TRBV11-3
CASSLGRVGWYNEQFF
>TRBV29-1
CSVAGESHLNTGELFF
>TRBV9
CASSVESLFNEQFF
>TRBV4-3
CASSQAGRSTEAFF
>TRBV2
CASSVGPGATLSYNEQFF
>TRBV6-5
CASTPGRSYEQYF
>TRBV5-1
CASSLAAGNTEAFF
>TRBV5-1
CASSSTGRNPVYGCTF
>TRBV6-2/TRBV6-3
CASSYGDTGTDTQYF
>TRBV11-2
CASSLGRLKTSEAFF
>TRBV28
CASSNNSRGQPQHF
>TRBV27
CASSLSPSRGRSYNEQFF
>TRBV6-6
CASSPQGLSTEAFF
>TRBV9
CASSVEGRGQETQYF
>TRBV7-2
CASSLQGGPYEQYF
>TRBV6-5
CAGSLQGTTEAFF
>TRBV7-2
CASSSPQGARVTGELFF
>TRBV11-2
CASSLDYTGVNTEAFF
>TRBV3-1/TRBV3-2
CASSYLAGGNNEQFF
>TRBV28
CASSKREGHHNEQFF
>TRBV5-1
CASSRDRAYEQYF
>TRBV14
CASSSRRGQSTDTQYF
>TRBV19
CASSSRGTGGSQNF
>TRBV28
CASSLIEFYETNQPQHF
>TRBV29-1
CSVARQGGMNTEAFF
>TRBV30
CAWSAGQMMNTEAFF
>TRBV19
CASSMGPAGPDTQYF
>TRBV3-1/TRBV3-2
CASSLDGTGGLGANVLTF
>TRBV12-3/TRBV12-4
CASRIRNLYGYTF
>TRBV12-3/TRBV12-4
CASRLQGPYEQYF
>TRBV15
CATSRDGGSGNTIYF
>TRBV11-2
CASSLEQTAFF
>TRBV4-3
CASSQDQNRNTAGYGYTF
>TRBV28
CASSIDVRGGEQYF
>TRBV5-1
CASSLKGAPNEKLFF
>TRBV6-2/TRBV6-3
CASSPWGSEMNTEAFF
>TRBV5-1
CASSFPDSLWYF
>TRBV19
CASSKDSYEQYF
>TRBV11-2
CASSQTGVGEKLFF
>TRBV15
CATSRLIVGAGVEEYF
>TRBV9
CASSAGQFTGELFF
>TRBV24-1
CATSESGREGPQHF
>TRBV5-4
CASSFYRGNKEQFF
>TRBV14
CASSQTESSWAKNIQYF